This T cell receptor (beta chain) was recorded in a study of cytomegalovirus exposure and HLA in healthy donors. General observations from the study: Later analysis showed TCR association rates varying by HLA locus, highest for DRB1 and lowest for HLA-C.

This PCR relied on a set of 60 Vbeta primers and 13 Jbeta primers. Clones were sequenced by immunoSEQ multiplex PCR, and TCRdb holds only the in-frame ones, with some missing. The data contain about 120,000 clones, about 83% of them seen just once; the ten biggest clones take up about 2.5%. A remark on this clone: Antigen: not known.

The TCR originated in a middle-aged woman in good health and CMV-seropositive. The sequencing input was PBMCs.

CDR3 sequence (DNA): TGCGCCAGCAGCTACGGACAGGGTACCGGGGAGCTGTTTTTT. Translated: CASSYGQGTGELFF. This sequence joins TRBV5-1 and TRBJ2-2, with 8 positions matching TRBD1. With V trimmed by 3 bases and J by 5 bases, 3 bases remained unmatched. Germline CDR1 and CDR2: SGHRS and YFSETQ. The CDR3 has 14 amino acids.